This TCR beta chain was sequenced during a study of T cell responses to AZD1222 COVID-19 vaccine. Findings of the study overall: Samples come after the peak T cell response, not at day 14. Baseline serology detected seropositivity in only a handful of AZD1222 recipients. Clonal diversity may have been underestimated, and the donors were mostly white British, with more females than males.

Points on this clone: Its target is unknown.

Method: immunoSEQ multiplex PCR; TCRdb's copy keeps in-frame clones and lacks some. Of approximately 89,000 clones listed, just over 90% are singletons. This receptor was identified in an adult in good health. The sample was peripheral blood, taken on day 0 of MenACWY control vaccination.

CDR3 nucleotides: TGTGCCAGTAGCAGGGAAAATGGGGCCTACAATGAGCAGTTCTTC. Encoded protein: CASSRENGAYNEQFF. The chain joins TRBV2 to TRBJ2-1, with a possible D match to TRBD1 (5 bases). V was trimmed by 9 bases and J by 2 bases, leaving 17 bases between them. From germline, CDR1 is SNHLY and CDR2 FYNNEI. The CDR3 has 15 amino acids. The variable domain in full, completed from reference TRBV2 and TRBJ2-1, reads EPEVTQTPSHQVTQMGQEVILRCVPISNHLYFYWYRQILGQKVEFLVSFYNNEISEKSEIFDDQFSVERPDGSNFTLKIRSTKLEDSAMYFCASSRENGAYNEQFFGPGTRLTVL.